This TCR beta chain was identified in a study of cytomegalovirus exposure and HLA in healthy donors. Across the whole study: In a later analysis, the approximately 110 validation repertoires were reported to have used the same platform as the 600 to 800 first-cohort repertoires.

To note about this clone: Its antigen remains unknown.

The repertoire was sequenced with immunoSEQ multiplex PCR; TCRdb's copy has only in-frame clones and lacks some. The sample yields over 150,000 clones, around 88% seen once. The CDR3 consists of 12 residues. The V end lost 4 bases, the J end lost 2 bases, and 9 bases lay between the germline ends. The germline gives CDR1 SQVTM, CDR2 ANQGSEA. Findings and limits, study-wide: According to the study, roughly 180 TCR beta chains were cytomegalovirus-associated. Whilst most TCR sequences proved rare, a subset of public TCRs occurred across many donors.

This rearrangement joins TRBV29-1 to TRBJ2-7; D remains unclear. The specimen was PBMCs. This sequence was found in a man between 18 and 35 years old in good health and CMV-seropositive. CDR3 sequence: CSVGVTAYEQYF. In DNA form, the CDR3 reads TGCAGCGTTGGGGTCACAGCCTACGAGCAGTACTTC.